This record concerns one TCR beta chain sequence. Its matching antigen is unknown. This entry comes from a study of cytomegalovirus exposure and HLA in healthy donors. Study-wide results and caveats: With DRB1 most and HLA-C fewest, TCR association rates differed between HLA loci in a later analysis.

The PCR was carried out with 60 Vbeta primers and 13 Jbeta primers. Using immunoSEQ multiplex PCR, the repertoire was profiled, and TCRdb retains in-frame clones only, with some absent. The table includes about 210,000 clones, 70% to 90% detected once. The V gene lost 7 bases and the J gene lost 7 bases, with 13 bases spanning the gap. CDR3 length equals 12 residues. CDR1 MNHEY and CDR2 SVGAGI come from the germline V gene. The sequence derives from a girl aged 2-10 years in good health and CMV-seronegative. V usage is TRBV6-5 and J usage is TRBJ1-1, with D hard to call. Sequenced sample: PBMCs. The CDR3 here is CASIHYSHEAFF. In nucleotides, the CDR3 is TGTGCCAGCATTCATTACAGCCATGAAGCTTTCTTT.